A selection of T cell receptor beta chains follows, all from one sample in a study of T cell changes during pregnancy in multiple sclerosis. Clones were read by immunoSEQ multiplex PCR, and TCRdb kept only the in-frame ones, dropping some. Among about 66,000 clones listed, over 75% were seen once. The specimen comprised CD8+ T cells from peripheral blood mononuclear cells, sampled before pregnancy. The source is a female donor with multiple sclerosis, enrolled in a pregnancy study. Each CDR3 is given with its conserved first and last residue. The D gene is left open where the match is weak. The listing skips clone size in some rows; elsewhere it reads once, few, many or a size class.

V gene	clone size	D gene	J gene	CDR3 protein	CDR3 DNA
TRBV5-6	.	.	TRBJ2-1	CASSFTGVYSYNEQFF	TGTGCCAGCAGCTTTACGGGGGTCTACTCCTACAATGAGCAGTTCTTC
TRBV6-6	.	TRBD1	TRBJ1-3	CASIQTGNTIYF	TGTGCCAGCATACAGACAGGGAACACCATATATTTT
TRBV14	once	.	TRBJ1-4	CASSQDWGQDEKLFF	TGTGCCAGCAGCCAAGATTGGGGGCAGGATGAAAAACTGTTTTTT
TRBV29-1	.	.	TRBJ2-1	CSVESFEQFF	TGCAGCGTTGAATCATTTGAGCAGTTCTTC
TRBV7-8	.	.	TRBJ2-1	CASSLGRDNEQFF	TGTGCCAGCAGCTTAGGGAGGGACAATGAGCAGTTCTTC
TRBV18	.	TRBD2	TRBJ2-7	CASSPGPSGAYEQYF	TGTGCCAGCTCGCCTGGGCCTAGCGGGGCCTACGAGCAGTACTTC
TRBV11-2	.	TRBD2	TRBJ2-3	CASSVRAGGRGDTQYF	TGTGCCAGCAGCGTACGGGCGGGGGGGCGTGGAGATACGCAGTATTTT
TRBV4-1	.	.	TRBJ2-2	CASSHDGADTTGELFF	TGCGCCAGCAGCCACGATGGGGCAGACACCACCGGGGAGCTGTTTTTT
TRBV29-1	.	TRBD1	TRBJ2-5	CSVVGDSQAQETQYF	TGCAGCGTTGTGGGGGACAGTCAGGCCCAAGAGACCCAGTACTTC
TRBV19	.	.	TRBJ2-2	CASLRLDTGELFF	TGTGCCAGTTTGAGGCTGGACACCGGGGAGCTGTTTTTT
TRBV11-2	.	TRBD1	TRBJ1-1	CASSPIGTGENTEAFF	TGTGCCAGCAGCCCCATTGGGACAGGGGAGAACACTGAAGCTTTCTTT
TRBV27	.	TRBD2	TRBJ2-3	CASSLSTSGGTDTQYF	TGTGCCAGCAGTTTATCGACCAGCGGGGGCACAGATACGCAGTATTTT
TRBV2	.	.	TRBJ2-4	CASSERQLAKNIQYF	TGTGCCAGCAGTGAACGACAGCTAGCCAAAAACATTCAGTACTTC
TRBV27	.	.	TRBJ1-6	CASRTTGDPYNSPLHF	TGTGCCAGCAGAACAACAGGAGATCCCTATAATTCACCCCTCCACTTT
TRBV5-4	.	.	TRBJ1-1	CASTPWADNPNTEAFF	TGTGCCAGCACCCCTTGGGCTGACAATCCGAACACTGAAGCTTTCTTT
TRBV18	.	TRBD1	TRBJ1-2	CASSPRTGGDYGYTF	TGTGCCAGCTCACCAAGGACAGGGGGCGACTATGGCTACACCTTC